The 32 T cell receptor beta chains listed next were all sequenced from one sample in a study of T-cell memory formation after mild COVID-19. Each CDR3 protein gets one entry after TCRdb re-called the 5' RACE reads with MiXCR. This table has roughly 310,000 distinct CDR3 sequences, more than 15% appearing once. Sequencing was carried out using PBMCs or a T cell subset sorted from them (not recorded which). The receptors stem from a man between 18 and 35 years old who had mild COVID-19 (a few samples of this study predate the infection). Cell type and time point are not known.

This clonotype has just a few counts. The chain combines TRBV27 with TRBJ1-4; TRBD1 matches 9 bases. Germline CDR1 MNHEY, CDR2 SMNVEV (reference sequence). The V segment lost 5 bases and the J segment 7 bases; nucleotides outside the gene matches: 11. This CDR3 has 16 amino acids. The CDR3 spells CASSLASTGGGEKLFF. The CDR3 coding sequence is TGTGCCAGCAGTCTGGCCTCGACAGGGGGAGGTGAAAAACTGTTTTTT.

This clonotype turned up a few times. CDR3 residues: CASSASGQETQYF. The CDR3 nucleotides read TGTGCCAGCAGCGCGTCTGGGCAAGAGACCCAGTACTTC. This sequence joins TRBV14 and TRBJ2-5; D is unclear. V lost 5 bases to trimming and J lost 2 bases, with 9 bases between them. In germline, CDR1 is SGHDN, CDR2 FVKESK. The CDR3 sequence is 13 residues long.

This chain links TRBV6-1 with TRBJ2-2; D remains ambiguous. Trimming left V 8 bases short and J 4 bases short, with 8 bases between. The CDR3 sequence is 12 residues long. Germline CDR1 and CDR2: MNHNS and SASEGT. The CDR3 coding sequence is TGTGCCAGCTGGTGGGGCACCGGGGAGCTGTTTTTT. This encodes CASWWGTGELFF.

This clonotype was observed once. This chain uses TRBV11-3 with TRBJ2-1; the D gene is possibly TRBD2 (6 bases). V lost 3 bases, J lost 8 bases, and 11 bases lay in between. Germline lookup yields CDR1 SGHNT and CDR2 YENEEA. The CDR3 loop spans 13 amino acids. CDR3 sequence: CASSFGGEYEQFF. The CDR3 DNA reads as TGTGCCAGCAGCTTCGGCGGGGAGTATGAGCAGTTCTTC.

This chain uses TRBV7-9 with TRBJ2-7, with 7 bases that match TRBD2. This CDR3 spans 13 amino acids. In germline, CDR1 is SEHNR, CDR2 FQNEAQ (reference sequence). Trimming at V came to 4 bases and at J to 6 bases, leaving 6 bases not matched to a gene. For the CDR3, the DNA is TGTGCCAGCAGCTGGGGGGGGAGGGGCGAGCAGTACTTC. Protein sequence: CASSWGGRGEQYF. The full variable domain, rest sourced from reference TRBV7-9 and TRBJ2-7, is DTGVSQNPRHKITKRGQNVTFRCDPISEHNRLYWYRQTLGQGPEFLTYFQNEAQLEKSRLLSDRFSAERPKGSFSTLEIQRTEQGDSAMYLCASSWGGRGEQYFGPGTRLTVT.

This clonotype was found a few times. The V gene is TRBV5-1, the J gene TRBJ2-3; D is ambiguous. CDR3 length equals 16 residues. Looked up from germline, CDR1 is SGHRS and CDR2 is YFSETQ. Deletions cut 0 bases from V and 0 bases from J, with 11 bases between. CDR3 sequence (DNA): TGCGCCAGCAGCTTGGGGCAGCTGGCTAGCACAGATACGCAGTATTTT. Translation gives CASSLGQLASTDTQYF.

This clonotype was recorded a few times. CDR3 protein: CASSYSDGNSYEQYF. CDR3 DNA: TGTGCCAGCAGTTACTCGGACGGGAACTCCTACGAGCAGTACTTC. J is TRBJ2-7 and V is TRBV6-5; D may be TRBD2 (5 bases). This CDR3 has 15 amino acids. With 0 bases removed from V and 0 bases from J, the gap between germline ends came to 9 bases. Germline lookup yields CDR1 MNHEY and CDR2 SVGAGI.

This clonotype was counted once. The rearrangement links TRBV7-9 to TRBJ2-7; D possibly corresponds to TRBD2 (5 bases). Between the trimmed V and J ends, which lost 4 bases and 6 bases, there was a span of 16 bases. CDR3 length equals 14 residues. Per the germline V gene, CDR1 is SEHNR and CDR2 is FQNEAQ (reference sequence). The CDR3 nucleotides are TGTGCCAGCAGCTCACCCGGAGGACGGGGCGAGCAGTACGTC. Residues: CASSSPGGRGEQYV.

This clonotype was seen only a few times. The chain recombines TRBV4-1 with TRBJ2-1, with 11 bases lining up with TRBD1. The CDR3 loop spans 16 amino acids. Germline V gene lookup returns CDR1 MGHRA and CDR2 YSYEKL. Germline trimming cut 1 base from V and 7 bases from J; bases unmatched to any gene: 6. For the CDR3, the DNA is TGCGCCAGCAGCCAAGTCTCCGGACAGGGGGCTAATGAGCAGTTCTTC. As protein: CASSQVSGQGANEQFF.

The CDR3 protein is CASGPDTFYEQYF. The CDR3 DNA reads TGTGCTAGTGGTCCAGACACGTTTTACGAGCAGTACTTC. The genes are TRBV12-5 and TRBJ2-7; no clear D. The CDR3 is 13 residues long. Germline V gene sequence: CDR1 LGHNT, CDR2 FRNRAP. V was pared by 5 bases and J by 4 bases, with 12 bases between.

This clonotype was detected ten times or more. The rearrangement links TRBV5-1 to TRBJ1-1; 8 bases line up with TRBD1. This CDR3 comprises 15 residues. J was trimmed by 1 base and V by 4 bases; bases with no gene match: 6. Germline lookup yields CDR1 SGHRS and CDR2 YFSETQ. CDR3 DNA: TGCGCCAGCAGCGCAGGGGGCCCTTCGAACACTGAAGCTTTCTTT. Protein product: CASSAGGPSNTEAFF.

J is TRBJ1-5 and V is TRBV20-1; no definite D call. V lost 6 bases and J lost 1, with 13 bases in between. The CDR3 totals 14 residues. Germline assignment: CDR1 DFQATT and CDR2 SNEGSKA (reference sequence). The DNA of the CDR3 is TGCAGTGCCTTAACAGCGACAAGCAATCAGCCCCAGCATTTT. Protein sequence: CSALTATSNQPQHF.

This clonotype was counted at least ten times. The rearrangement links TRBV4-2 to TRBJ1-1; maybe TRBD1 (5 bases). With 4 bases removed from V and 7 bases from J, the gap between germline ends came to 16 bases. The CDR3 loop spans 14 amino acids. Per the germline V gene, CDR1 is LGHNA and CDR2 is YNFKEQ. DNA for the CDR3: TGTGCCAGCAGCCCCCCGCCCGGACAAGTTGAAGCTTTCTTT. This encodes CASSPPPGQVEAFF.

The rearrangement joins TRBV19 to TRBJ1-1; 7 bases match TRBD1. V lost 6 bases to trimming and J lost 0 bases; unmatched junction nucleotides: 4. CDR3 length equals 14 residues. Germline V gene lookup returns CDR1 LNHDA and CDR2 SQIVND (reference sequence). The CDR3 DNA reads TGTGCCAGTAGGCAGGGGGGAGTGAACACTGAAGCTTTCTTT. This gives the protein CASRQGGVNTEAFF.

The CDR3 is CASSRTAGETQYF. For the CDR3, the DNA is TGTGCCAGCAGCCGGACGGCGGGGGAGACCCAGTACTTC. The V gene is TRBV3-1, the J gene TRBJ2-5, with D perhaps TRBD2 (6 bases). The CDR3 totals 13 residues. The germline CDR1 and CDR2 sequences are LGHDT and YNNKEL (reference sequence). V was pared by 4 bases and J by 5 bases, with 11 bases between.

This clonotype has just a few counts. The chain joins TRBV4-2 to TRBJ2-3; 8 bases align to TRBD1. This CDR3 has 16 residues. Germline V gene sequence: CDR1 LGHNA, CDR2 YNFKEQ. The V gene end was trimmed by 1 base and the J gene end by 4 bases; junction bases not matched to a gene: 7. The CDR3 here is CASSQGDRGSADTQYF. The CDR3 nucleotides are TGTGCCAGCAGCCAAGGAGACAGGGGTTCGGCAGATACGCAGTATTTT.

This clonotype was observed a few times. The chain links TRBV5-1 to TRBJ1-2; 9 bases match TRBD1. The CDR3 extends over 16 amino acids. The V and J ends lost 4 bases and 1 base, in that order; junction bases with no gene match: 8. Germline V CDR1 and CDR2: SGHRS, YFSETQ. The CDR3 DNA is TGCGCCAGCAGCGCTCTGGGACAGGGAGATAACTATGGCTACACCTTC. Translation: CASSALGQGDNYGYTF.

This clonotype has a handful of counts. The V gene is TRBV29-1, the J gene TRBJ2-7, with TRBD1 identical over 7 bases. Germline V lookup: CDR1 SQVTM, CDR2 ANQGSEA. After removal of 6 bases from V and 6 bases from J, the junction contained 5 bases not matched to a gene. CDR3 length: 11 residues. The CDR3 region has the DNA TGCAGCGTCCGAGACAGGGCCGAGCAGTACTTC. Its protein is CSVRDRAEQYF.

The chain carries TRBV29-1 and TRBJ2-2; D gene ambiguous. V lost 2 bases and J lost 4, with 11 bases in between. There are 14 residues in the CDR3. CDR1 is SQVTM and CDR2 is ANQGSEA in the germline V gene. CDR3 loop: CSVEFGVTTGELFF. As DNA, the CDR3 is TGCAGCGTTGAATTTGGGGTGACCACCGGGGAGCTGTTTTTT.

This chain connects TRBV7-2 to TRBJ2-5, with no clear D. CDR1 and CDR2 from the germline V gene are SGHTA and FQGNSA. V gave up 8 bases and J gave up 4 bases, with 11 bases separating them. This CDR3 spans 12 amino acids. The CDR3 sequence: CASGRNLETQYF. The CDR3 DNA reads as TGTGCCAGCGGAAGGAATTTAGAGACCCAGTACTTC.

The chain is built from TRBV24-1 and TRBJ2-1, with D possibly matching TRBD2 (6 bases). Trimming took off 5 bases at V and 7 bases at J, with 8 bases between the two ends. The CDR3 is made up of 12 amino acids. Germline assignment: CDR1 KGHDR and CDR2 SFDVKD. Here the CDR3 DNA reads TGTGCCACCAGTGTGGGAGGTAATGAGCAGTTCTTC. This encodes CATSVGGNEQFF.

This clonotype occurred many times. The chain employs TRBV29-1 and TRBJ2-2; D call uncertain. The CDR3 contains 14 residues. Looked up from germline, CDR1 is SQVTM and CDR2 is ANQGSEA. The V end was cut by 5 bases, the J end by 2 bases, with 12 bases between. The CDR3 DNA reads TGCAGCGTTTGGCTAGACACAAACACCGGGGAGCTGTTTTTT. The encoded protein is CSVWLDTNTGELFF.

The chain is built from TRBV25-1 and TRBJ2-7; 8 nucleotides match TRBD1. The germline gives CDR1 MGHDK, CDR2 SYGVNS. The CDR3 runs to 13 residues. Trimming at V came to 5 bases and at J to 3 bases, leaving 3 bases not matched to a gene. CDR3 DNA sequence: TGTGCCAGCAGTCTGACAGGGGTCTACGAGCAGTACTTC. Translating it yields CASSLTGVYEQYF.

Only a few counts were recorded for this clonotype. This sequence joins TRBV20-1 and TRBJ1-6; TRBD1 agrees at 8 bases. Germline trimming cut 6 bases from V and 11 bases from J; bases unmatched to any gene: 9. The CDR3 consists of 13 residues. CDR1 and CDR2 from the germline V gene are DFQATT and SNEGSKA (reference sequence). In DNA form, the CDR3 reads TGCAGTGCGAAGCCGGGACAGGACACACCCCTCCACTTT. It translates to CSAKPGQDTPLHF.

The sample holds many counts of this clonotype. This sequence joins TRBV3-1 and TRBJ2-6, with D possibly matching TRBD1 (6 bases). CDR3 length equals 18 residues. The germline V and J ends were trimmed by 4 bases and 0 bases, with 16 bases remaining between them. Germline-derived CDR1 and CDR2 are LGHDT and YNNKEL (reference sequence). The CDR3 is CASSPGTPVDSGANVLTF. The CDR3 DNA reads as TGTGCCAGCAGCCCCGGGACACCCGTCGACTCTGGGGCCAACGTCCTGACTTTC.

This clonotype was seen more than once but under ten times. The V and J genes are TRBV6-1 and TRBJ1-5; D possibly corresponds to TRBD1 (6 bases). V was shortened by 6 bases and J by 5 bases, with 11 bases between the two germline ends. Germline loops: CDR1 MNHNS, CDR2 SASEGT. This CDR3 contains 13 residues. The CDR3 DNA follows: TGTGCCAGCAGGCGGACAGCCGATCAGCCCCAGCATTTT. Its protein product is CASRRTADQPQHF.

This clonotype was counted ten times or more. The CDR3 DNA reads TGTGCCAGCAGCCAAGAGGCTAGCGGGAGCACAGATACGCAGTATTTT. It translates to CASSQEASGSTDTQYF. This sequence joins TRBV3-1 and TRBJ2-3, with TRBD2 matching 8 bases. Unmatched junction bases numbered 2, after V lost 0 bases and J lost 0 bases. Germline CDR1 and CDR2: LGHDT and YNNKEL (reference sequence). This CDR3 comprises 16 residues.

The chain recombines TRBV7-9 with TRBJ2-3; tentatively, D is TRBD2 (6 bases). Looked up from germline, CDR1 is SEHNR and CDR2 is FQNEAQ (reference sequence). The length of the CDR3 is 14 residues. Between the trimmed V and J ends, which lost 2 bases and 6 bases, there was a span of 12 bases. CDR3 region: CASSLSWAGDTQYF. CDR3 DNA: TGTGCCAGCAGCTTATCTTGGGCGGGGGATACGCAGTATTTT.

The CDR3 coding sequence is TGTGCCAGCAGCTCCTTCCCGGGGGAGGATTCACCCCTCCACTTT. Translation: CASSSFPGEDSPLHF. The V and J genes are TRBV5-5 and TRBJ1-6, with D perhaps TRBD1 (5 bases). Deletions cut 3 bases from V and 8 bases from J, with 15 bases between. Germline values: CDR1 SGHKS, CDR2 YYEKEE (reference sequence). The CDR3 is 15 residues long.

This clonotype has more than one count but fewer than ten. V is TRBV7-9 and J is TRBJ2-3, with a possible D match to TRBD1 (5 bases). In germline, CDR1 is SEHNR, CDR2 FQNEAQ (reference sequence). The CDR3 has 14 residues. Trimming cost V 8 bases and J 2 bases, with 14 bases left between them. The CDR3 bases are TGTGCCAGCGCCGATTCAGGACACACAGATACGCAGTATTTT. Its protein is CASADSGHTDTQYF. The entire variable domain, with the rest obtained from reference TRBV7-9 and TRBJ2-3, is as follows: DTGVSQNPRHKITKRGQNVTFRCDPISEHNRLYWYRQTLGQGPEFLTYFQNEAQLEKSRLLSDRFSAERPKGSFSTLEIQRTEQGDSAMYLCASADSGHTDTQYFGPGTRLTVL.

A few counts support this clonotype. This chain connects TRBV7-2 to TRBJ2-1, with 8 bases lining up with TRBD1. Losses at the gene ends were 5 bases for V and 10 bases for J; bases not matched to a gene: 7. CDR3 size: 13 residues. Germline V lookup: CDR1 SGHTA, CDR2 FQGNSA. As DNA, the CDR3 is TGTGCCAGCAGCGCCCCCCCAGGGGGCGAGCAGTTCTTC. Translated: CASSAPPGGEQFF.

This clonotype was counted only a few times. The CDR3 nucleotides are TGTGCCAGCAGCCTTCTAGGGGATGAGATGAACACTGAAGCTTTCTTT. Protein: CASSLLGDEMNTEAFF. The V call is TRBV7-8, the J call TRBJ1-1, with D possibly TRBD1 on 5 matching bases. Germline CDR1 SGHVS, CDR2 FQNEAQ. Deletions cut 5 bases from V and 0 bases from J, with 16 bases between. The length of the CDR3 is 16 residues.